This TCR beta chain comes out of a study of siplizumab effects on memory and regulatory T cells. Notes on the study in general: Contribution to the alloresponse seemed major for naive T cells, which also seemed more diverse than memory cells. To unstimulated subsets, only a minor fraction of alloreactive clones could be mapped. Suppression by proliferating Tregs derived from siplizumab cultures was not verified. Siplizumab produced a significant drop in alloreactive sequences attributable to unstimulated CD4+ memory cells.

Of note for this clone: Its specificity is not known.

Clones were sequenced by immunoSEQ multiplex PCR, and TCRdb holds only the in-frame ones, with some missing. The table lists roughly 68,000 clones, less than 90% of them singletons. CDR1 is SGHTS and CDR2 is YDEGEE in the germline V gene. The CDR3 totals 15 residues. Unmatched junction bases numbered 6, after V lost 4 bases and J lost 1 base. The sequence was collected from a human donor in good health. V gene TRBV5-8 combines with J gene TRBJ2-5; 8 bases are shared with TRBD1. Sequenced: memory CD4+ T cells sorted from blood. As DNA, the CDR3 is TGTGCCAGCAGCCCCGGGACAGGAGTCCAAGAGACCCAGTACTTC. Its translation is CASSPGTGVQETQYF.